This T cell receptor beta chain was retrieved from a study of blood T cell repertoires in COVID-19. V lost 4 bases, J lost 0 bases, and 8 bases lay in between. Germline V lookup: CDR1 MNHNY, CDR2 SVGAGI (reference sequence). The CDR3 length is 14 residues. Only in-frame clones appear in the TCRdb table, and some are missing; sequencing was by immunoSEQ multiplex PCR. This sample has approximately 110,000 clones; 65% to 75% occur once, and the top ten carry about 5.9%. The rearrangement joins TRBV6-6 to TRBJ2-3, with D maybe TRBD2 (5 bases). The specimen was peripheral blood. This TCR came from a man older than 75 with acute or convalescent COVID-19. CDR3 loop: CASSWWESTDTQYF. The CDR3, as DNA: TGTGCCAGCAGTTGGTGGGAGAGCACAGATACGCAGTATTTT.